Below, 21 T cell receptor beta chains from the same sample are listed, as sequenced in a study of persistence of HIV-infected CD4 T cells. Anti-CD3/anti-CD28 beads served as a nonspecific positive control stimulus. Sorting selected CD4+ T cells upregulating both CD40 ligand and CD69. These TCRs' antigens remain unknown. The libraries were made with immunoSEQ version 4 in survey mode. Generated by immunoSEQ multiplex PCR, the TCRdb table keeps only in-frame clones and is missing some. The sample holds tens of thousands of clones; about 87% are singletons and the top ten take approximately 0.5%. The source was CD4+ T cells sorted from PBMCs after approximately 20-hour stimulation, collected from a patient who received antiretroviral therapy. Source of these receptors: an adult woman with HIV who was CMV-seropositive.

The chain is built from TRBV5-6 and TRBJ1-5; D perhaps matches TRBD1 (5 bases). Germline V gene sequence: CDR1 SGHDT, CDR2 YYEEEE. The CDR3 spans 16 residues. V shed 4 bases and J shed 3 bases, with 17 bases lying between them. The CDR3 region has the DNA TGTGCCAGCAGCCCTCGGGGACGGAGGAACAATCAGCCCCAGCATTTT. As protein: CASSPRGRRNNQPQHF.

V usage is TRBV7-9 and J usage is TRBJ1-6, with D hard to call. The CDR3 has 13 residues. V was cut by 8 bases and J by 5 bases, with 10 bases left in between. CDR1 is SEHNR, CDR2 FQNEAQ, per germline (reference sequence). CDR3 loop: CASGSQNNSPLHF. The CDR3 DNA is TGTGCCAGCGGGTCACAGAATAATTCACCCCTCCACTTT.

The V gene is TRBV7-6, the J gene TRBJ2-5; 7 bases fit TRBD2. V dropped 6 bases and J dropped 5; count of bases not matched to a gene: 12. From germline, CDR1 is SGHVS and CDR2 FNYEAQ. The CDR3 is 15 residues long. The CDR3, as DNA: TGTGCCAGCAGTTCTAACGAGGGGACTATCGAGACCCAGTACTTC. Its protein is CASSSNEGTIETQYF.

The chain has TRBV18 and TRBJ2-3; 7 nucleotides align to TRBD2. This CDR3 contains 13 residues. Trimming took 2 bases from V and 4 from J; bases not matched to a gene: 0. CDR1 and CDR2 (germline): KGHSH, LQKENI. CDR3 nucleotide sequence: TGTGCCAGCTCACCAGGGGGGGCAGATACGCAGTATTTT. Translation gives CASSPGGADTQYF. The full variable domain, in which reference TRBV18 and TRBJ2-3 provide the parts outside the CDR3, is NAGVMQNPRHLVRRRGQEARLRCSPMKGHSHVYWYRQLPEEGLKFMVYLQKENIIDESGMPKERFSAEFPKEGPSILRIQQVVRGDSAAYFCASSPGGADTQYFGPGTRLTVL.

The gene calls are TRBV29-1 and TRBJ2-3, with D unclear. The germline CDR1 and CDR2 sequences are SQVTM and ANQGSEA. The CDR3 extends over 14 amino acids. The ends were cut back, 3 bases at V and 1 base at J, with 11 bases in the middle. CDR3 residues: CSVDSIAGTDTQYF. The CDR3 nucleotides read TGCAGCGTTGATAGTATAGCTGGCACAGATACGCAGTATTTT.

The chain couples TRBV6-4 to TRBJ2-5; D is possibly TRBD2 (6 bases). With 5 bases removed from V and 4 bases from J, the gap between germline ends came to 14 bases. The CDR3 is 14 residues long. Germline V lookup: CDR1 MRHNA, CDR2 SNTAGT. This chain's CDR3 is CASSSRHGGETQYF. The CDR3 coding sequence is TGTGCCAGCAGTAGTAGGCACGGGGGAGAGACCCAGTACTTC.

The CDR3 sequence: CASSPSGPGRNYGYTF. CDR3 sequence (DNA): TGTGCCAGCAGCCCCTCAGGACCTGGCAGGAACTATGGCTACACCTTC. The rearrangement links TRBV11-1 to TRBJ1-2; D call uncertain. This CDR3 has 16 residues. Trimming removed 5 bases from V and 2 bases from J, with 18 bases in between. Germline assignment: CDR1 SGHAT and CDR2 FQDESV (reference sequence).

As for this clone: A junction end diverges from the germline sequence, so it may reflect a read error. The gene calls are TRBV12-3 or TRBV12-4 and TRBJ1-2; a possible D gene is TRBD1 (5 bases). The CDR3 covers 13 residues. The CDR3 DNA is TGTGCCAGCAGCCTGGACATTAACTATGGCCACACCTTC. Amino acids: CASSLDINYGHTF.

The gene calls are TRBV5-6 and TRBJ2-2; no clear D. Trimming removed 0 bases at V and 3 bases at J, with 6 bases between. Per germline, CDR1 SGHDT and CDR2 YYEEEE. This CDR3 is 14 amino acids long. The CDR3 spells CASSLGIHTGELFF. CDR3 sequence (DNA): TGTGCCAGCAGCTTGGGGATCCACACCGGGGAGCTGTTTTTT.

This sequence joins TRBV10-3 and TRBJ2-6; TRBD1 might be the D (6 bases). Looked up from germline, CDR1 is ENHRY and CDR2 is SYGVKD. V was trimmed by 9 bases and J by 2 bases, leaving 14 bases between them. This CDR3 comprises 15 residues. DNA for the CDR3: TGTGCCATTGGGGCAGGGGACGCTGGGGCCAACGTCCTGACTTTC. Translation gives CAIGAGDAGANVLTF.

The chain has TRBV10-3 and TRBJ2-2; 7 bases agree with TRBD1. Trimming removed 7 bases from V and 6 bases from J; junction bases left unmatched: 2. The germline CDR1 and CDR2 sequences are ENHRY and SYGVKD. The CDR3 is 12 residues long. CDR3 loop: CAITTGAGELFF. In DNA form, the CDR3 reads TGTGCCATCACCACAGGGGCCGGGGAGCTGTTTTTT.

This chain joins TRBV29-1 and TRBJ1-3; unclear D gene. V was pared by 7 bases and J by 4 bases, with 17 bases between. The CDR3 runs 14 residues. Germline V CDR1 and CDR2: SQVTM, ANQGSEA. CDR3 coding DNA: TGCAGCGCCCTCCCCCACGTGGGGGGAAACACCATATATTTT. Protein product: CSALPHVGGNTIYF.

The chain uses TRBV7-9 and TRBJ2-2; a weak D match, TRBD1 (6 bases). This CDR3 has 16 amino acids. Trimming pared 1 base from V and 4 bases from J, leaving 13 bases between. CDR1 and CDR2 from the germline V gene are SEHNR and FQNEAQ (reference sequence). CDR3 in DNA: TGTGCCAGCAGCTTAGTAAGACAGGCATTCACCGGGGAGCTGTTTTTT. Amino acids: CASSLVRQAFTGELFF.

The chain combines TRBV19 with TRBJ2-5; D not resolved. Trimming removed 3 bases at V and 0 bases at J, with 5 bases between. Germline-derived CDR1 and CDR2 are LNHDA and SQIVND (reference sequence). The CDR3 has 13 residues. CDR3 in DNA: TGTGCCAGTAGTATGGGCCACCAAGAGACCCAGTACTTC. This encodes CASSMGHQETQYF.

The V call is TRBV10-3, the J call TRBJ1-4, with D uncertain. CDR3 size: 13 residues. Germline V gene sequence: CDR1 ENHRY, CDR2 SYGVKD. Trimming stripped 6 bases from V and 0 bases from J, with 5 bases between. The DNA of the CDR3 is TGTGCCATCAGGGCAGCAACTAATGAAAAACTGTTTTTT. Its translation is CAIRAATNEKLFF.

V is TRBV19 and J is TRBJ2-3; TRBD2 agrees at 7 bases. V was pared by 2 bases and J by 6 bases, with 5 bases of the junction left unmatched. This CDR3 is built from 14 residues. CDR1 is LNHDA and CDR2 is SQIVND in the germline V gene (reference sequence). The CDR3 DNA reads TGTGCCAGTAGTATAAGCGGGGCCCCGGATACGCAGTATTTT. Protein product: CASSISGAPDTQYF.

The chain couples TRBV5-1 to TRBJ2-5, with 10 bases matching TRBD1. CDR1 and CDR2 (germline): SGHRS, YFSETQ. V was clipped by 4 bases and J by 3 bases; unmatched bases: 6. The CDR3 totals 15 residues. CDR3 amino acids: CASSTLTGGEETQYF. The CDR3 nucleotides read TGCGCCAGCAGCACCCTGACAGGGGGCGAAGAGACCCAGTACTTC.

The rearrangement links TRBV6-5 to TRBJ1-4; weak D call: TRBD1 (5 bases). The CDR3 has 15 amino acids. The germline CDR1 and CDR2 sequences are MNHEY and SVGAGI. V lost 0 bases to trimming and J lost 5 bases, with 10 bases between them. CDR3 amino acids: CASSYSWGGNEKLFF. The CDR3 DNA reads as TGTGCCAGCAGTTACTCGTGGGGGGGAAATGAAAAACTGTTTTTT.

On this clone: Other DNA sequences within the sample encode an identical CDR3. The rearrangement links TRBV18 to TRBJ1-1, with D possibly being TRBD1 (6 bases). V was trimmed by 4 bases and J by 1 base, leaving 22 bases between them. Germline V gene sequence: CDR1 KGHSH, CDR2 LQKENI. This CDR3 has 18 residues. For the CDR3, the DNA is TGTGCCAGCTCACGCAACAGGGAGACTCGCGTGGGGAACACTGAAGCTTTCTTT. Translated, it gives CASSRNRETRVGNTEAFF. Together with reference TRBV18 and TRBJ1-1, the CDR3 gives the full variable domain: NAGVMQNPRHLVRRRGQEARLRCSPMKGHSHVYWYRQLPEEGLKFMVYLQKENIIDESGMPKERFSAEFPKEGPSILRIQQVVRGDSAAYFCASSRNRETRVGNTEAFFGQGTRLTVV.

The V gene is TRBV14, the J gene TRBJ1-3, with D perhaps TRBD1 (5 bases). The CDR3 loop spans 15 amino acids. V was pared by 1 base and J by 6 bases, with 13 bases between. Germline V gene data show CDR1 as SGHDN and CDR2 as FVKESK. CDR3 in DNA: TGTGCCAGCAGCCAAGGTGGCAGGGAGGAAAACACCATATATTTT. Translation: CASSQGGREENTIYF.

CDR3 amino acids: CASSRGGFEAFF. The CDR3, as DNA: TGTGCCAGCAGTCGCGGAGGCTTTGAAGCTTTCTTT. The J gene is TRBJ1-1, the V gene TRBV12-3 or TRBV12-4; no reliable D call. The germline V and J ends were trimmed by 5 bases and 7 bases, with 11 bases remaining between them. The CDR3 is 12 residues long.